The TCR beta chain under discussion was sequenced for a study of monozygotic twins with inflammatory bowel disease. Reprocessing the 5' RACE reads, TCRdb reports a single entry for every CDR3 protein and omits DNA. This table holds 400,000 or so distinct CDR3 sequences. The CDR3 extends over 14 amino acids. Sequenced: blood. This sequence originates from a human donor with ulcerative colitis or Crohn's disease, or a healthy co-twin of an affected twin (not recorded which). This chain joins TRBV12-3 or TRBV12-4 and TRBJ1-5; the TRBD1 assignment by TCRdb is unverifiable without DNA. The CDR3 protein is CASSPTGFNQPQHF.